This passage covers 10 T cell receptor beta chains from one sample sequenced in a study of tumor-infiltrating lymphocytes in glioblastoma multiforme. Multiple V-beta primers and a C-beta primer amplified TCRB from RNA. TCRdb passed the multiplex PCR reads through MiXCR, listing each CDR3 protein once. The table includes some 10,000 distinct CDR3 sequences, 60% to 70% detected once. Sequencing was performed on brain tumor tissue. These receptors were taken from a male donor with glioblastoma.

In the case of this clonotype: The junction departs from the called germline gene at one end, perhaps through a read error. The chain couples TRBV11-3 to TRBJ2-7; the D gene could be TRBD1 or TRBD2 (5 bases each). In germline, CDR1 is SGHNT, CDR2 YENEEA. This CDR3 is built from 13 residues. CDR3 nucleotides: TGTGCCGGCAGCTATGTGACAGACTACAAGCAGTACTTC. This encodes CAGSYVTDYKQYF.

This rearrangement joins TRBV10-1 to TRBJ2-2; possibly TRBD2 for D (6 bases). CDR3 length: 15 amino acids. CDR1 WNHNN and CDR2 SYGVQD come from the germline V gene (reference sequence). The germline V and J ends were trimmed by 2 bases and 1 base, with 8 bases remaining between them. CDR3 protein: CASSEVAVNTGELFF. In DNA, the CDR3 is TGCGCCAGCAGTGAGGTAGCGGTGAACACCGGGGAGCTGTTTTTT.

In this sample, this clonotype turned up many times. This chain connects TRBV2 to TRBJ2-3, with D perhaps given as TRBD1 or TRBD2 (5 bases each). The CDR3 is made up of 12 amino acids. The V and J ends lost 6 bases and 8 bases respectively, with 12 bases between them. Germline V CDR1 and CDR2: SNHLY, FYNNEI. CDR3: CASSPRGGTQYF. DNA of the CDR3: TGTGCCAGCAGCCCTCGGGGCGGTACGCAGTATTTT.

This clonotype was detected a few times. CDR3: CAISETGHRTGELFF. CDR3 bases: TGTGCCATCAGTGAGACGGGCCATCGAACTGGGGAGCTGTTTTTT. The chain recombines TRBV10-3 with TRBJ2-2; D remains unclear. Germline-derived CDR1 and CDR2 are ENHRY and SYGVKD. The CDR3 is 15 amino acids. Trimming removed 2 bases at V and 8 bases at J, with 15 bases between.

The chain recombines TRBV10-1 with TRBJ2-1; 11 bases are shared with TRBD2. CDR1 is WNHNN and CDR2 is SYGVQD in the germline V gene (reference sequence). This CDR3 comprises 18 residues. The junction had 13 bases not matched to a gene; V was cut back by 4 bases and J by 5 bases. The CDR3 nucleotides read TGCGCCAGCAGTGTGTCGGGGACTAGCGGAAGGAAGGACAATGAGCAGTTCTTC. Its translation: CASSVSGTSGRKDNEQFF.

The table lists this clonotype with a few counts. The chain links TRBV5-1 to TRBJ2-3; no firm D call. Trimming shortened V by 0 bases and J by 4 bases, and 12 bases separated the two germline ends. CDR3 length: 15 amino acids. Germline V gives CDR1 SGHRS, CDR2 YFSETQ. Here the CDR3 DNA reads TGCGCCAGCAGCTTGGTTATCCCCCAGGCAGATACGCAGTATTTT. Translation gives CASSLVIPQADTQYF. The variable domain in full, with the rest retrieved from reference TRBV5-1 and TRBJ2-3, is KAGVTQTPRYLIKTRGQQVTLSCSPISGHRSVSWYQQTPGQGLQFLFEYFSETQRNKGNFPGRFSGRQFSNSRSEMNVSTLELGDSALYLCASSLVIPQADTQYFGPGTRLTVL.

Notes on this clonotype: The CDR3 ends on some other residue instead of the conserved phenylalanine or tryptophan, so this is likely a read error. The V and J genes are TRBV20-1 and TRBJ2-1, with TRBD2 matching over 12 bases. CDR3 length: 16 residues. The germline gives CDR1 DFQATT, CDR2 SNEGSKA (reference sequence). V was pared by 2 bases and J by 9 bases, with 11 bases of the junction left unmatched. As DNA, the CDR3 is TGCAGTGCTAGATCTCCGACTAGCGGGAGAAACGGTGAGCAGTTCCTC. It encodes CSARSPTSGRNGEQFL.

This clonotype was counted between two and nine times. One base away lies a much larger clone, so this may be a sequencing read error. The chain combines TRBV6-5 with TRBJ2-7; 9 bases fit TRBD1. In germline, CDR1 is MNHEY, CDR2 SVGAGI. V shed 5 bases, J shed 12 bases, and the junction held 14 bases outside the gene matches. The CDR3 covers 14 residues. The CDR3, as DNA: TGTGCCAGCAGTATAACGGGACAGGGCTACGGGCGGTACTTC. Its translation: CASSITGQGYGRYF.

Comments on this clonotype: This clone may be a read error of a much larger clone one base away. The chain carries TRBV7-9 and TRBJ1-1, with a weak D call TRBD1 (6 bases). Germline V lookup: CDR1 SEHNR, CDR2 FQNEAQ (reference sequence). CDR3 length: 15 residues. The V and J ends lost 1 base and 6 bases respectively, with 15 bases between them. CDR3 DNA: TGTGCCAGCAGCTTAGGGTCTGTAGGGGGAGCTGAAGCTTTCTTT. Amino acid sequence: CASSLGSVGGAEAFF.

A remark on this clonotype: At one of its ends the junction is not consistent with the germline gene, which may arise from a read error. The chain couples TRBV12-3 or TRBV12-4 to TRBJ2-7; D not certain. The CDR3 is 12 amino acids. The CDR3 reads CASSLQLGEQHF. The DNA for the CDR3 is TGTGCCAGCAGTTTACAGCTTGGCGAGCAACACTTC.